These 23 T cell receptor beta chains were all obtained from the same sample, sequenced in a study of T-cell reconstitution after alpha-beta-depleted transplantation in children. Preparing the TCRbeta library involved the use of unique molecular identifiers. TCRdb recomputed calls from the PCR reads with MiXCR, one row per CDR3 protein. Here the sample spans hundreds of thousands of distinct CDR3 sequences, roughly 13% being singletons. This specimen consisted of PBMCs, mostly from graft donor cells, obtained 360 days after TCRalphabeta/CD19-depleted stem cell transplant. Every receptor here comes from a male patient aged 10-17 years who had a stem cell transplant for acute myeloid leukemia, so the T cells may come from the graft donor.

This clonotype has only a few counts. CDR3 residues: CASSYFTGMETQYF. The CDR3 DNA sequence: TGTGCCAGCAGTTACTTCACAGGGATGGAGACCCAGTACTTC. The chain links TRBV28 to TRBJ2-5; D possibly corresponds to TRBD1 (6 bases). Germline CDR1 reads MDHEN; CDR2 reads SYDVKM. V lost 4 bases, J lost 5 bases, and 14 bases lay in between. This CDR3 contains 14 residues.

Many counts were recorded for this clonotype. The chain recombines TRBV28 with TRBJ2-7, with 9 bases fitting TRBD2. The CDR3 is made up of 15 amino acids. V gave up 5 bases and J gave up 9 bases; unmatched junction bases: 14. CDR1 is MDHEN and CDR2 is SYDVKM in the germline V gene. As DNA, the CDR3 is TGTGCCAGCAGTACCCCCCCTAGCGGGATCGGGGGGCAGTACTTC. Protein sequence: CASSTPPSGIGGQYF.

This clonotype has more than one count but fewer than ten. The chain joins TRBV29-1 to TRBJ1-1, with D possibly TRBD1 on 5 matching bases. V was cut by 4 bases and J by 1 base, with 7 bases left in between. This CDR3 has 12 residues. Germline CDR1 SQVTM, CDR2 ANQGSEA. The CDR3 protein is CSVVGENTEAFF. CDR3 DNA sequence: TGCAGCGTTGTAGGGGAGAACACTGAAGCTTTCTTT.

The chain links TRBV4-3 to TRBJ2-1; the match to TRBD2 covers 11 bases. V shed 0 bases and J 7 bases; nucleotides not matched to a gene: 2. The CDR3 loop spans 15 amino acids. Germline V gives CDR1 LGHNA, CDR2 YSLEER. This CDR3 reads CASSQELAGANEQFF. CDR3 DNA sequence: TGCGCCAGCAGCCAAGAACTAGCGGGAGCGAATGAGCAGTTCTTC.

The chain carries TRBV11-1 and TRBJ1-1; D gene unclear. The CDR3 runs 13 residues. Between the trimmed V and J ends, which lost 7 bases and 4 bases, there was a span of 13 bases. Germline V gene lookup returns CDR1 SGHAT and CDR2 FQDESV (reference sequence). CDR3 coding DNA: TGTGCCAGCATCTTGGCGGGTTCCACTGAAGCTTTCTTT. Translating gives CASILAGSTEAFF.

This clonotype was detected only a few times. The CDR3 DNA reads as TGTGCCAGCAGCGAGGGACCGACGCCTGTTTCACCCCTCCACTTT. It translates to CASSEGPTPVSPLHF. This rearrangement joins TRBV5-6 to TRBJ1-6; weak D call: TRBD1 (5 bases). V dropped 4 bases and J dropped 9 bases, with 17 bases sitting between them. Germline V gene data show CDR1 as SGHDT and CDR2 as YYEEEE. This CDR3 region has 15 residues.

This clonotype was detected only a few times. This chain connects TRBV28 to TRBJ2-5; a possible D gene is TRBD1 (6 bases). Trimming cost V 5 bases and J 2 bases, with 12 bases left between them. Germline V gives CDR1 MDHEN, CDR2 SYDVKM. The CDR3 length is 14 residues. CDR3 region: CASSTTGTQETQYF. In DNA, the CDR3 is TGTGCCAGCAGTACAACCGGGACACAAGAGACCCAGTACTTC.

This clonotype has a count of ten or more. This chain joins TRBV12-3 or TRBV12-4 and TRBJ2-2; D is ambiguous. The V gene lost 8 bases and the J gene lost 0 bases, with 10 bases spanning the gap. The CDR3 has 14 amino acids. The DNA for the CDR3 is TGTGCCAGCGCGTGGTCTGCGAACACCGGGGAGCTGTTTTTT. Translating it yields CASAWSANTGELFF.

This clonotype appeared a few times. CDR3 coding DNA: TGTGCCAGCTCACCGAGGGGACCGGGGAGAACAGACAATGAGCAGTTCTTC. It yields the protein CASSPRGPGRTDNEQFF. V is TRBV18 and J is TRBJ2-1; either TRBD1 or TRBD2 may supply D (5 bases each). CDR3 length equals 17 residues. The germline V and J ends were trimmed by 3 bases and 5 bases, with 20 bases remaining between them. From germline, CDR1 is KGHSH and CDR2 LQKENI.

This clonotype was counted a few times. The rearrangement uses TRBV25-1 and TRBJ2-5; D not certain. CDR3 length: 15 residues. The V gene's germline CDR1 is MGHDK and CDR2 SYGVNS. Trimming took 7 bases from V and 4 from J, leaving 19 bases between them. CDR3 DNA sequence: TGTGCCAGCACCCTTGTCGGTGTAGTGGGAGAGACCCAGTACTTC. Amino acids: CASTLVGVVGETQYF.

This clonotype was seen only a few times. The chain joins TRBV14 to TRBJ2-1; D is possibly TRBD1 (6 bases). CDR1 is SGHDN and CDR2 is FVKESK in the germline V gene. The V end lost 4 bases, the J end lost 8 bases, and 15 bases lay between the germline ends. The CDR3 contains 14 residues. The CDR3: CASSRQTGWDEQFF. CDR3 in DNA: TGTGCCAGCAGCCGACAGACAGGCTGGGATGAGCAGTTCTTC.

This chain links TRBV25-1 with TRBJ1-1; 8 bases are shared with TRBD1. The CDR3 loop spans 15 amino acids. The germline gives CDR1 MGHDK, CDR2 SYGVNS. Trimming at V came to 5 bases and at J to 5 bases, leaving 10 bases not matched to a gene. CDR3 in amino acids: CASSFFSGGWTEAFF. Written as DNA, the CDR3 is TGTGCCAGCAGTTTCTTCTCAGGGGGCTGGACTGAAGCTTTCTTT. The complete variable domain, with remaining parts taken from reference TRBV25-1 and TRBJ1-1, reads EADIYQTPRYLVIGTGKKITLECSQTMGHDKMYWYQQDPGMELHLIHYSYGVNSTEKGDLSSESTVSRIRTEHFPLTLESARPSHTSQYLCASSFFSGGWTEAFFGQGTRLTVV.

The rearrangement joins TRBV20-1 to TRBJ2-7, with D possibly called TRBD1 or TRBD2 (6 bases each). The CDR3 covers 17 residues. Per the germline V gene, CDR1 is DFQATT and CDR2 is SNEGSKA (reference sequence). V lost 0 bases, J lost 3 bases, and 21 bases lay in between. The CDR3 nucleotides read TGCAGTGCTAGAGATGGGGAGATGGGGGCGGGGATCTACGAGCAGTACTTC. Protein product: CSARDGEMGAGIYEQYF.

This clonotype turned up a few times. The chain recombines TRBV20-1 with TRBJ2-1, with unresolved D. The CDR3 is made up of 14 amino acids. V dropped 5 bases and J dropped 0 bases, with 11 bases sitting between them. Germline loops: CDR1 DFQATT, CDR2 SNEGSKA (reference sequence). In DNA form, the CDR3 reads TGCAGTGCTCAAATGGAGAGCTCCTACAATGAGCAGTTCTTC. Its protein is CSAQMESSYNEQFF.

The gene calls are TRBV27 and TRBJ2-3; D uncertain. Germline loops: CDR1 MNHEY, CDR2 SMNVEV (reference sequence). The V and J ends lost 5 bases and 2 bases respectively, with 17 bases between them. This CDR3 comprises 16 residues. Here the CDR3 reads CASSNSRAGDTDTQYF. The CDR3 DNA reads TGTGCCAGCAGTAACAGTCGTGCAGGAGACACAGATACGCAGTATTTT.

CDR3 amino acids: CASSLMGQEGYEQYF. Here the CDR3 DNA reads TGTGCCAGCAGTCTGATGGGACAGGAGGGGTACGAGCAGTACTTC. This rearrangement joins TRBV28 to TRBJ2-7, with 8 nucleotides matching TRBD1. This CDR3 has 15 amino acids. CDR1 MDHEN and CDR2 SYDVKM come from the germline V gene. J lost 4 bases, V lost 5 bases, and 10 bases had no gene match.

The V gene is TRBV30, the J gene TRBJ2-3; D not resolved. The CDR3 is 12 residues long. The V end was cut by 0 bases, the J end by 7 bases, with 8 bases between. CDR1 is GTSNPN and CDR2 is SVGIG in the germline V gene (reference sequence). For the CDR3, the DNA is TGTGCCTGGAGTGTTCTGCAAAATACGCAGTATTTT. This encodes CAWSVLQNTQYF.

This clonotype came up a few times. The chain carries TRBV7-2 and TRBJ2-1, with D tentatively TRBD1 or TRBD2 (6 bases each). CDR1 SGHTA and CDR2 FQGNSA come from the germline V gene. The CDR3 extends over 14 amino acids. CDR3 loop: CANSGGPSYNEQFF. Written as DNA, the CDR3 is TGTGCTAACAGTGGGGGGCCTAGCTACAATGAGCAGTTCTTC. The whole variable domain, filled in from reference TRBV7-2 and TRBJ2-1, reads GAGVSQSPSNKVTEKGKDVELRCDPISGHTALYWYRQSLGQGLEFLIYFQGNSAPDKSGLPSDRFSAERTGGSVSTLTIQRTQQEDSAVYLCANSGGPSYNEQFFGPGTRLTVL.

The chain is built from TRBV12-3 or TRBV12-4 and TRBJ1-2, with D perhaps matching TRBD1 (5 bases). This CDR3 is 14 amino acids long. Deletions cut 3 bases from V and 6 bases from J, with 14 bases between. Written as DNA, the CDR3 is TGTGCCAGCAGTTTTGACGCAGGGTTTGATGGCTACACCTTC. Encoded protein: CASSFDAGFDGYTF.

V gene TRBV24-1 combines with J gene TRBJ2-1; TRBD2 agrees at 7 bases. The CDR3 runs to 16 residues. Trimming at V came to 4 bases and at J to 0 bases, leaving 5 bases not matched to a gene. The V gene's germline CDR1 is KGHDR and CDR2 SFDVKD. The CDR3 spells CATSEFSSGSYNEQFF. DNA for the CDR3: TGTGCCACCAGTGAATTCTCTAGCGGCTCCTACAATGAGCAGTTCTTC.

V usage is TRBV12-3 or TRBV12-4 and J usage is TRBJ2-7; D is uncertain. Trimming took off 5 bases at V and 3 bases at J, with 11 bases between the two ends. There are 13 residues in the CDR3. The CDR3: CASSPTAIYEQYF. DNA for the CDR3: TGTGCCAGCAGTCCTACAGCAATCTACGAGCAGTACTTC.

This clonotype was detected ten times or more. The V call is TRBV24-1, the J call TRBJ2-7; D gene ambiguous. The germline V gene encodes CDR1 KGHDR and CDR2 SFDVKD. Trimming cost V 3 bases and J 6 bases, with 11 bases left between them. CDR3 length: 13 amino acids. In DNA, the CDR3 is TGTGCCACCAGTGATACGCCGTGGGGCGAGCAGTACTTC. This encodes CATSDTPWGEQYF.

This clonotype was detected many times. The chain joins TRBV5-1 to TRBJ2-7, with D unclear. V gave up 0 bases and J gave up 3 bases, with 7 bases separating them. This CDR3 is built from 13 residues. CDR1 and CDR2 (germline): SGHRS, YFSETQ. CDR3 DNA sequence: TGCGCCAGCAGCTTGGGACCCCGCTACGAGCAGTACTTC. It yields the protein CASSLGPRYEQYF.